This T cell receptor (beta chain) was found in a study of vaccination effects on CD4 cells after COVID-19. Study in general: Two-dose BNT162b2 or mRNA-1273 vaccination was given to participants. Broader study findings: Spike-reactive clones detected post-vaccine in convalescents consisted mainly of new vaccine-induced clones. Late after vaccination, infection- and vaccine-induced clones showed marked clonal contraction.

Antigen-specific CD4+ T cell clonotypes were called by their expansion after viral peptide-pool culture in ViraFEST. Upon completion of 10 days in culture, CD4+ T cells were isolated. Between March and December 2020, the person had a SARS-CoV-2 infection that PCR confirmed. Cells had half their medium changed to IL-2 medium on days 3 and 7. In regard to this clone: Its specificity is unknown.

CDR3 size: 17 residues. The germline V gene has CDR1 SGHVS and CDR2 FNYEAQ. Trimming cost V 0 bases and J 4 bases; bases outside gene matches: 9. Method: immunoSEQ multiplex PCR; TCRdb's copy keeps in-frame clones and lacks some. The sample carries about 45,000 clones, roughly four fifths recorded once. The V gene is TRBV7-6, the J gene TRBJ1-1; TRBD1 aligns across 9 bases. Source: CD4+ T cells from PBMCs cultured with a peptide pool, taken before COVID-19 vaccination. The TCR comes from a human donor who had a prior SARS-CoV-2 infection. The CDR3 coding sequence is TGTGCCAGCAGCTTAGCGGCAGGGACAGGGATCATCACTGAAGCTTTCTTT. It encodes CASSLAAGTGIITEAFF.